The clone carrying this TCR beta chain was counted a few times. Mismatch with germline at one junction end may stem from a read error. Generated by immunoSEQ multiplex PCR, the TCRdb table keeps only in-frame clones and is missing some. The sample consists of 300,000 to 450,000 clones, roughly 91% of them appearing once. The sample comes from a study of blood T cell repertoires in COVID-19. This CDR3 has 16 amino acids. Per the germline V gene, CDR1 is SSHAT and CDR2 is FNYEAQ (reference sequence). This study enrolled people aged roughly 18 to 100 from about two dozen US geographic areas. The recovered donors of Cohort 3 showed two negative PCRs, clearance, or symptom resolution.

The sequence came from a woman aged 18-29 years who had recovered from COVID-19. The chain has TRBV7-7 and TRBJ2-5; no definite D call. Material: PBMCs or T cells enriched from blood (not recorded which). The CDR3 coding sequence is TGTGCTAGCAGCTTGGGTAGACTGATCGGTTCAGAGACCCAGTACTTC. Amino acids: CASSLGRLIGSETQYF.